What follows are 2 T cell receptor beta chains derived from one specimen sequenced in a study of cytomegalovirus exposure and HLA in healthy donors. It was with 60 Vbeta and 13 Jbeta primers that the PCR ran. Produced via immunoSEQ multiplex PCR; TCRdb's table is partial and in-frame only. The data contain about 130,000 clones, over 65% of them singletons. The sample consisted of PBMCs. The receptors come from a man younger than 30 in good health and CMV-seropositive.

This rearrangement joins TRBV15 to TRBJ2-1; weak D call: TRBD2 (5 bases). Germline V gene sequence: CDR1 LNHNV, CDR2 YYDKDF (reference sequence). The length of the CDR3 is 14 residues. The V end was cut by 1 base, the J end by 8 bases, with 12 bases between. CDR3 amino acids: CATSRVGGADEQFF. The CDR3 bases are TGTGCCACCAGCAGAGTTGGAGGTGCGGATGAGCAGTTCTTC.

The chain is built from TRBV28 and TRBJ2-1; D is ambiguous. The CDR3 is 8 residues long. Trimming removed 10 bases at V and 10 bases at J, with 5 bases between. CDR1 is MDHEN and CDR2 is SYDVKM in the germline V gene. In DNA form, the CDR3 reads TGTGCCACCGGGGAGCAGTTCTTC. Amino acids: CATGEQFF. Full variable domain (rest looked up from reference TRBV28 and TRBJ2-1): DVKVTQSSRYLVKRTGEKVFLECVQDMDHENMFWYRQDPGLGLRLIYFSYDVKMKEKGDIPEGYSVSREKKERFSLILESASTNQTSMYLCATGEQFFGPGTRLTVL.